The 5 T cell receptor beta chains in this list originate from one sample, sequenced in a study of T cell repertoires in cytomegalovirus infection. MiXCR was run by TCRdb on the reads, yielding one entry per CDR3 protein. The sample includes approximately 700,000 distinct CDR3 sequences, 35% to 40% of them seen just once. The sample taken for sequencing was PBMCs. The receptors stem from a human donor in good health (CMV status not recorded). Some clones in this sample may be carry-over from other donors' samples.

This rearrangement joins TRBV11-2 to TRBJ1-2, with D hard to call. Germline V lookup: CDR1 SGHAT, CDR2 FQNNGV. CDR3 length: 15 amino acids. Trimming removed 5 bases at V and 2 bases at J, with 15 bases between. The CDR3 nucleotides read TGTGCCAGCAGCCCTAGCCTAGGCAGGAACTATGGCTACACCTTC. This translates into CASSPSLGRNYGYTF.

This clonotype is a singleton in its sample. V gene TRBV20-1 combines with J gene TRBJ1-2; possible D gene TRBD1, 5 bases. Germline CDR1 DFQATT, CDR2 SNEGSKA (reference sequence). V gave up 4 bases and J gave up 4 bases, with 10 bases separating them. This CDR3 has 12 residues. The CDR3, as DNA: TGCAGTGCTAACCGGGGCGGCTATGGCTACACCTTC. It is translated as CSANRGGYGYTF.

This clonotype was observed a handful of times. In nucleotides, the CDR3 is TGTGCCAGCAGTTTTTCCGGGGAGCTGTTTTTT. It encodes CASSFSGELFF. The chain is built from TRBV12-3 or TRBV12-4 and TRBJ2-2; the D is unclear. Trimming pared 3 bases from V and 6 bases from J, leaving 2 bases between. CDR3 length equals 11 residues.

J is TRBJ2-1 and V is TRBV19; D is undetermined. CDR3 length equals 17 residues. CDR1 is LNHDA and CDR2 is SQIVND in the germline V gene (reference sequence). V lost 5 bases and J lost 5, with 22 bases in between. CDR3 region: CASSATTKFQGHNEQFF. CDR3 nucleotides: TGTGCCAGTAGTGCAACCACCAAGTTTCAAGGGCACAATGAGCAGTTCTTC.

This clonotype occurred a few times. This rearrangement joins TRBV6-1 to TRBJ2-2; D gene uncertain. Germline values: CDR1 MNHNS, CDR2 SASEGT. The CDR3 is 14 amino acids. V lost 7 bases and J 0 bases, leaving 9 bases between the germline ends. The CDR3 protein is CASMVGSNTGELFF. CDR3 nucleotides: TGTGCCAGCATGGTAGGGTCGAACACCGGGGAGCTGTTTTTT.